One and the same sample provided the 29 T cell receptor beta chains below, sequenced in a study of T cell responses to AZD1222 COVID-19 vaccine. Clones were read by immunoSEQ multiplex PCR, and TCRdb kept only the in-frame ones, dropping some. The table lists about 150,000 clones, about 88% of them singletons, with about 5% in the top ten. The source material was peripheral blood, sampled on day 0 of AZD1222 vaccination. The receptors were gathered from an adult in good health.

The chain recombines TRBV11-3 with TRBJ1-1; D remains unclear. The V gene's germline CDR1 is SGHNT and CDR2 YENEEA. The CDR3 runs 13 residues. The V and J ends lost 5 bases and 3 bases respectively, with 10 bases between them. CDR3 sequence: CASSPDSDTEAFF. DNA of the CDR3: TGTGCCAGCAGCCCCGATAGCGACACTGAAGCTTTCTTT.

This clone was seen a handful of times. The chain is built from TRBV7-9 and TRBJ1-3; the D is unclear. Germline V gene sequence: CDR1 SEHNR, CDR2 FQNEAQ (reference sequence). The CDR3 loop spans 13 amino acids. V lost 2 bases and J lost 1, with 3 bases in between. The CDR3 here is CASSLSSGNTIYF. The CDR3 nucleotides are TGTGCCAGCAGCTTAAGTTCTGGAAACACCATATATTTT.

This sequence joins TRBV11-3 and TRBJ1-2, with TRBD1 as a possible D gene (5 bases). Germline V gene data show CDR1 as SGHNT and CDR2 as YENEEA. CDR3 length: 15 residues. V was clipped by 1 base and J by 6 bases, with 15 bases between them. CDR3 sequence (DNA): TGTGCCAGCAGCTTAGGAGGACGAGAGGGGAATGGCTACACCTTC. It yields the protein CASSLGGREGNGYTF.

The rearrangement uses TRBV2 and TRBJ2-5; D is possibly TRBD1 (6 bases). Trimming stripped 8 bases from V and 4 bases from J, with 11 bases between. Germline V gene lookup returns CDR1 SNHLY and CDR2 FYNNEI. This CDR3 is built from 12 residues. Written as DNA, the CDR3 is TGTGCCAGCCGGACAGACCGAGAGACCCAGTACTTC. Translating it yields CASRTDRETQYF.

This clone was seen only once. This chain connects TRBV7-9 to TRBJ1-2; 8 bases line up with TRBD1. The CDR3 consists of 11 residues. V shed 6 bases and J 7 bases; nucleotides not matched to a gene: 1. Per germline, CDR1 SEHNR and CDR2 FQNEAQ (reference sequence). The CDR3 region has the DNA TGTGCCAGCAGTACAGGGGGTGGCTACACCTTC. It codes for CASSTGGGYTF.

The V call is TRBV4-3, the J call TRBJ2-7; 9 positions match TRBD1. Germline CDR1 reads LGHNA; CDR2 reads YSLEER. This CDR3 has 16 residues. V was pared by 0 bases and J by 3 bases, with 6 bases of the junction left unmatched. This CDR3 is CASSQELGTGSYEQYF. The CDR3 DNA reads TGCGCCAGCAGCCAAGAACTAGGGACAGGGAGCTACGAGCAGTACTTC.

The chain couples TRBV9 to TRBJ2-3; D may match TRBD1 or TRBD2 (5 bases each). V shed 2 bases and J shed 4 bases, with 8 bases lying between them. The CDR3 has 13 residues. CDR1 SGDLS and CDR2 YYNGEE come from the germline V gene. CDR3 coding DNA: TGTGCCAGCAGCGTGGGACCTCCAGATACGCAGTATTTT. This codes for CASSVGPPDTQYF.

About this clone: A junction end diverges from the germline sequence, so it may reflect a read error. The V gene is TRBV9, the J gene TRBJ2-3; 9 bases line up with TRBD2. CDR1 and CDR2 (germline): SGDLS, YYNGEE. The CDR3 has 15 residues. The CDR3: CASGVSGSITDTQYF. Written as DNA, the CDR3 is TGTGCCAGCGGCGTTAGCGGGAGCATCACAGATACGCAGTATTTT.

The chain links TRBV27 to TRBJ2-3; D unresolved. The V end was cut by 4 bases, the J end by 3 bases, with 11 bases between. The CDR3 contains 14 residues. CDR1 MNHEY and CDR2 SMNVEV come from the germline V gene (reference sequence). CDR3 DNA: TGTGCCAGCAGTTCCCCTTTGTGGACAGATACGCAGTATTTT. Translating gives CASSSPLWTDTQYF.

This clone was observed a single time. The chain uses TRBV28 and TRBJ1-2; 7 bases map to TRBD1. The germline V gene encodes CDR1 MDHEN and CDR2 SYDVKM. V trimming: 9 bases; J trimming: 4 bases; junction bases outside the gene matches: 11. This CDR3 comprises 14 residues. The CDR3 nucleotides are TGTGCCAGTTTCCACAGGGGTGATATCTATGGCTACACCTTC. It yields the protein CASFHRGDIYGYTF.

This sequence joins TRBV24-1 and TRBJ2-2; the D gene is possibly TRBD1 (8 bases). The CDR3 contains 17 residues. Germline V gene lookup returns CDR1 KGHDR and CDR2 SFDVKD. V lost 3 bases, J lost 1 base, and 14 bases lay in between. The CDR3 spells CATSDGGDRLNTGELFF. The CDR3 DNA reads TGTGCCACCAGTGATGGGGGGGACAGGTTGAACACCGGGGAGCTGTTTTTT.

This clone was seen once. The V and J genes are TRBV28 and TRBJ2-1, with D possibly being TRBD1 or TRBD2 (5 bases each). From germline, CDR1 is MDHEN and CDR2 SYDVKM. Trimming took off 10 bases at V and 11 bases at J, with 15 bases between the two ends. The CDR3 is 11 amino acids. The CDR3 region has the DNA TGTGCCACCTGGGGCGAGGGACAGCAGTTCTTC. Its translation is CATWGEGQQFF.

The chain has TRBV7-9 and TRBJ1-2; 10 nucleotides line up with TRBD1. This CDR3 region has 15 residues. The germline V gene encodes CDR1 SEHNR and CDR2 FQNEAQ (reference sequence). The ends lost 4 bases at V and 4 bases at J; junction bases unmatched: 6. The CDR3 DNA reads as TGTGCCAGCAGCTCGGGGACAGGGGATAGCTATGGCTACACCTTC. Protein: CASSSGTGDSYGYTF.

J is TRBJ2-3 and V is TRBV6-6; TRBD2 matches 10 bases. Germline assignment: CDR1 MNHNY and CDR2 SVGAGI (reference sequence). J gave up 5 bases and V 2 bases, and 7 bases lay outside the gene matches. The CDR3 runs to 16 residues. The CDR3 DNA reads TGTGCCAGCAGTTACGCGCTAGCGGGAGTAGGAGATACGCAGTATTTT. Translation: CASSYALAGVGDTQYF.

The chain recombines TRBV5-6 with TRBJ2-7, with D perhaps matching TRBD1 (5 bases). The germline gives CDR1 SGHDT, CDR2 YYEEEE. V was trimmed by 0 bases and J by 2 bases, leaving 12 bases between them. The CDR3 is 15 residues long. The CDR3, as DNA: TGTGCCAGCAGCTTGGGACAGTCATTTACCTACGAGCAGTACTTC. Translation: CASSLGQSFTYEQYF. The full variable domain, with the rest looked up from reference TRBV5-6 and TRBJ2-7, is DAGVTQSPTHLIKTRGQQVTLRCSPKSGHDTVSWYQQALGQGPQFIFQYYEEEERQRGNFPDRFSGHQFPNYSSELNVNALLLGDSALYLCASSLGQSFTYEQYFGPGTRLTVT.

A remark on this clone: At one end the junction does not follow the germline gene, possibly because of a read error. CDR3 in amino acids: CASSSPHSRNEQFF. CDR3 DNA: TGTGCCAGCAGCTCCCCTCACTCCCGCAATGAACAGTTCTTC. V gene TRBV9 combines with J gene TRBJ2-1; D remains ambiguous. The CDR3 is 14 residues long. Per germline, CDR1 SGDLS and CDR2 YYNGEE.

The J gene is TRBJ2-7, the V gene TRBV4-2, with D unresolved. Trimming left V 0 bases short and J 4 bases short, with 4 bases between. There are 12 residues in the CDR3. Germline V gene lookup returns CDR1 LGHNA and CDR2 YNFKEQ. The CDR3 region is CASSQDGYEQYF. CDR3 sequence (DNA): TGTGCCAGCAGCCAAGATGGATACGAGCAGTACTTC.

V is TRBV7-3 and J is TRBJ2-6, with 8 positions matching TRBD1. CDR1 is SGHTA, CDR2 FQGTGA, per germline. The J segment lost 0 bases and the V segment lost 4 bases, leaving 11 bases of the junction unmatched. The CDR3 spans 19 residues. The CDR3: CASSWPSRQGSSGANVLTF. CDR3 bases: TGTGCCAGCAGCTGGCCATCCCGACAGGGGAGCTCTGGGGCCAACGTCCTGACTTTC.

The chain employs TRBV6-6 and TRBJ2-7, with D unresolved. The CDR3 is made up of 14 amino acids. V was trimmed by 8 bases and J by 0 bases, leaving 14 bases between them. CDR1 and CDR2 from the germline V gene are MNHNY and SVGAGI (reference sequence). The CDR3 nucleotides read TGTGCCAGCCTTCGAAGTGAAAGCTCCTACGAGCAGTACTTC. Protein product: CASLRSESSYEQYF.

The chain combines TRBV7-8 with TRBJ2-2; no reliable D call. Germline V gene lookup returns CDR1 SGHVS and CDR2 FQNEAQ. Trimming took off 3 bases at V and 0 bases at J, with 8 bases between the two ends. There are 15 residues in the CDR3. Here the CDR3 reads CASSFVNANTGELFF. The CDR3 DNA reads as TGTGCCAGCAGCTTCGTGAACGCGAACACCGGGGAGCTGTTTTTT.

J is TRBJ2-2 and V is TRBV28; 11 bases match TRBD2. The CDR3 spans 18 residues. V shed 2 bases, J shed 3 bases, and the junction held 8 bases outside the gene matches. The germline V gene has CDR1 MDHEN and CDR2 SYDVKM. The CDR3 nucleotides are TGTGCCAGCAGTTTACCCACTAGCGGGAGTCCCCACACCGGGGAGCTGTTTTTT. It codes for CASSLPTSGSPHTGELFF. The whole variable domain, remainder taken from reference TRBV28 and TRBJ2-2, is DVKVTQSSRYLVKRTGEKVFLECVQDMDHENMFWYRQDPGLGLRLIYFSYDVKMKEKGDIPEGYSVSREKKERFSLILESASTNQTSMYLCASSLPTSGSPHTGELFFGEGSRLTVL.

The chain recombines TRBV2 with TRBJ1-5; no clear D gene. The length of the CDR3 is 15 residues. The V end lost 6 bases, the J end lost 4 bases, and 16 bases lay between the germline ends. The germline V gene encodes CDR1 SNHLY and CDR2 FYNNEI. The CDR3 coding sequence is TGTGCCAGCAGCCCCATAGGTAAGGGAAATCAGCCCCAGCATTTT. Encoded protein: CASSPIGKGNQPQHF. The complete variable domain, with remaining parts taken from reference TRBV2 and TRBJ1-5, reads EPEVTQTPSHQVTQMGQEVILRCVPISNHLYFYWYRQILGQKVEFLVSFYNNEISEKSEIFDDQFSVERPDGSNFTLKIRSTKLEDSAMYFCASSPIGKGNQPQHFGDGTRLSIL.

In its sample, this clone was seen a few times. The rearrangement uses TRBV19 and TRBJ2-7, with 10 positions matching TRBD2. Germline CDR1 reads LNHDA; CDR2 reads SQIVND (reference sequence). The CDR3 runs 19 residues. J was trimmed by 0 bases and V by 3 bases; bases with no gene match: 14. The CDR3, as DNA: TGTGCCAGTAGTATTTGGGTCCTGGGGGGACTAGCGCCCTCCTACGAGCAGTACTTC. It specifies CASSIWVLGGLAPSYEQYF.

The chain employs TRBV4-1 and TRBJ2-5; TRBD1 aligns across 9 bases. The CDR3 is 13 amino acids. The J segment lost 4 bases and the V segment lost 3 bases, leaving 0 bases of the junction unmatched. Germline assignment: CDR1 MGHRA and CDR2 YSYEKL. As DNA, the CDR3 is TGCGCCAGCAGCCAGACAGGGGGAGAGACCCAGTACTTC. Its translation is CASSQTGGETQYF.

This clone was seen a few times. The CDR3, as DNA: TGTGCCAGTAGTCTCCGGACAGGGGCCGACTATGGCTACACCTTC. This translates into CASSLRTGADYGYTF. The rearrangement links TRBV19 to TRBJ1-2, with 9 positions matching TRBD1. V lost 5 bases and J lost 3; bases outside the gene matches: 7. Germline V gives CDR1 LNHDA, CDR2 SQIVND (reference sequence). The CDR3 is 15 residues long.

The chain employs TRBV7-2 and TRBJ1-4; D possibly corresponds to TRBD1 (5 bases). Per germline, CDR1 SGHTA and CDR2 FQGNSA. The length of the CDR3 is 16 residues. Trimming removed 3 bases at V and 5 bases at J, with 16 bases between. The CDR3 region has the DNA TGTGCCAGCAGCTTCGGCAGGGTGGGGAGCAATGAAAAACTGTTTTTT. As protein: CASSFGRVGSNEKLFF. Supplemented by reference TRBV7-2 and TRBJ1-4, the full variable domain reads GAGVSQSPSNKVTEKGKDVELRCDPISGHTALYWYRQSLGQGLEFLIYFQGNSAPDKSGLPSDRFSAERTGGSVSTLTIQRTQQEDSAVYLCASSFGRVGSNEKLFFGSGTQLSVL.

V is TRBV7-2 and J is TRBJ2-5, with unresolved D. V was trimmed by 5 bases and J by 4 bases, leaving 11 bases between them. The CDR3 has 13 amino acids. CDR1 is SGHTA, CDR2 FQGNSA, per germline. The DNA for the CDR3 is TGTGCCAGCAGCACCACAATTCTAGAGACCCAGTACTTC. Its protein is CASSTTILETQYF.

The chain recombines TRBV15 with TRBJ2-7; D remains unclear. CDR3 size: 16 residues. Germline-derived CDR1 and CDR2 are LNHNV and YYDKDF (reference sequence). V lost 0 bases and J lost 2, with 14 bases in between. CDR3 nucleotides: TGTGCCACCAGCAGAGATCTCGTGGGATCGACCTACGAGCAGTACTTC. Amino acids: CATSRDLVGSTYEQYF.

The chain has TRBV7-9 and TRBJ2-7, with 12 bases identical to TRBD2. This CDR3 region has 16 residues. V lost 4 bases and J lost 4; bases outside the gene matches: 8. CDR1 is SEHNR, CDR2 FQNEAQ, per germline (reference sequence). The chain's CDR3 is CASSSLAGGPSYEQYF. CDR3 sequence (DNA): TGTGCCAGCAGCTCCCTAGCGGGAGGGCCCTCATACGAGCAGTACTTC.